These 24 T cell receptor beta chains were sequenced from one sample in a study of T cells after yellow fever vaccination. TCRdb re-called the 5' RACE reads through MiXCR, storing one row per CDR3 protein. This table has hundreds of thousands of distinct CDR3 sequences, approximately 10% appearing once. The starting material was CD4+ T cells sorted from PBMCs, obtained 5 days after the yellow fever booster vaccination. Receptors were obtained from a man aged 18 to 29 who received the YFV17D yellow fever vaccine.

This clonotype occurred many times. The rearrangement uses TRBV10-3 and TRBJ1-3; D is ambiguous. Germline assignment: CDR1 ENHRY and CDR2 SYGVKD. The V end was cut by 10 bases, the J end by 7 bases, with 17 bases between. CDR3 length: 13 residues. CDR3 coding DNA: TGTGCCACCCGCCCAAGAATCGGGAACACCATATATTTT. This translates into CATRPRIGNTIYF.

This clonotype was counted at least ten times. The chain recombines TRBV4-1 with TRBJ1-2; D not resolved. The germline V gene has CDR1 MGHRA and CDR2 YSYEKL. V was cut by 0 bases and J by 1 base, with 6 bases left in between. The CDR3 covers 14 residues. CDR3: CASSQDGNNYGYTF. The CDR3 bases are TGCGCCAGCAGCCAAGATGGGAATAACTATGGCTACACCTTC.

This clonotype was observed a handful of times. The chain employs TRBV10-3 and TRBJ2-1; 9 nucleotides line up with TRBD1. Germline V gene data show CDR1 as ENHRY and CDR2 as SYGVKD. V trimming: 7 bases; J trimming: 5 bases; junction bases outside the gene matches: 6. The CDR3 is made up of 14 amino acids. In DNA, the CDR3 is TGTGCCATCACCCGACGGGACAGGGACAATGAGCAGTTCTTC. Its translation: CAITRRDRDNEQFF.

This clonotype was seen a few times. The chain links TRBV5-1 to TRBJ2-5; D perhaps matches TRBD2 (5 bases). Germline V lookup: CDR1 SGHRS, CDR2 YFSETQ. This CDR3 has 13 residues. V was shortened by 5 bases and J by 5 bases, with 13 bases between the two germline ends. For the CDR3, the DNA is TGCGCCAGCAGAAGAGGGCTACAGGAGACCCAGTACTTC. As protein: CASRRGLQETQYF. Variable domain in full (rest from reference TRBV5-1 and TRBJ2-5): KAGVTQTPRYLIKTRGQQVTLSCSPISGHRSVSWYQQTPGQGLQFLFEYFSETQRNKGNFPGRFSGRQFSNSRSEMNVSTLELGDSALYLCASRRGLQETQYFGPGTRLLVL.

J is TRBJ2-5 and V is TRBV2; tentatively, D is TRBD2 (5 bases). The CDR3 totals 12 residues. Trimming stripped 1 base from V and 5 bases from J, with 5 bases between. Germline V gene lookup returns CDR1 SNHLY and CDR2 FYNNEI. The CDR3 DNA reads TGTGCCAGCAGTGAAGAGCGGGAGACCCAGTACTTC. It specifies CASSEERETQYF.

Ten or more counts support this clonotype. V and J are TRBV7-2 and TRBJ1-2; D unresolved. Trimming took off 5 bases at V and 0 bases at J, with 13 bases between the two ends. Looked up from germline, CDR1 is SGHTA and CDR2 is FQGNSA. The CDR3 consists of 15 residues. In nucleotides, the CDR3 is TGTGCCAGCAGCCCACTCGCGGGGTCTAACTATGGCTACACCTTC. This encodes CASSPLAGSNYGYTF.

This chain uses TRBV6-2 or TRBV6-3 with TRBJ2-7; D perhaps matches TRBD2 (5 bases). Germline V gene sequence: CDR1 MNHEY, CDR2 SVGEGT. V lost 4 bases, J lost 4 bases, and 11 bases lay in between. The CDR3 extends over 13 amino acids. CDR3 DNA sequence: TGTGCCAGCAGTTCAACCGGGAAATACGAGCAGTACGTC. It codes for CASSSTGKYEQYV.

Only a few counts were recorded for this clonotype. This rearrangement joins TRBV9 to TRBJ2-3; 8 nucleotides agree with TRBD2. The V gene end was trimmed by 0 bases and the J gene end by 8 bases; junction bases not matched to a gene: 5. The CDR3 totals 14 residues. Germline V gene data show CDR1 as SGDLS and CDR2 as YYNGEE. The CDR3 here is CASSVVELAGTQYF. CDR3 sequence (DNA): TGTGCCAGCAGCGTAGTGGAGCTAGCGGGTACGCAGTATTTT.

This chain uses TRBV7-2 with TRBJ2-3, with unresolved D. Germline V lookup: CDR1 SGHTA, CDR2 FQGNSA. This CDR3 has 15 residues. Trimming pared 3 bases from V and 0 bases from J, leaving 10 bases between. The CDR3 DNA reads TGTGCCAGCAGCTTTCAATCGACTAGCACAGATACGCAGTATTTT. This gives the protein CASSFQSTSTDTQYF.

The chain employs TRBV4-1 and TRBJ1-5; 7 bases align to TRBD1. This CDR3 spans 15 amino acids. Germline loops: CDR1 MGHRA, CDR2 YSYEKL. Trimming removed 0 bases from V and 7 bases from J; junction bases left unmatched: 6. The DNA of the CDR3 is TGCGCCAGCAGCCAAGATTTAACAGGGGACCAGCCCCAGCATTTT. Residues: CASSQDLTGDQPQHF.

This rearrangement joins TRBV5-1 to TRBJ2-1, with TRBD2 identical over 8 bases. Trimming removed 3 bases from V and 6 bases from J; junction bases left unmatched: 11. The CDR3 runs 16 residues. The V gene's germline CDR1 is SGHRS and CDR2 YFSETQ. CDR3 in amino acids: CASSSGGTSGINEQFF. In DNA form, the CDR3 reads TGCGCCAGCAGCTCGGGGGGGACTAGTGGTATCAATGAGCAGTTCTTC.

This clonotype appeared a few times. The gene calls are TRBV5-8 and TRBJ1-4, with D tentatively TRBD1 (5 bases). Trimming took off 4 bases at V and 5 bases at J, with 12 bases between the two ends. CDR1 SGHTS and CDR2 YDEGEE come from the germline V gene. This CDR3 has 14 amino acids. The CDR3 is CASSAGHGNEKLFF. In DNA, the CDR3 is TGTGCCAGCAGCGCAGGACACGGGAATGAAAAACTGTTTTTT.

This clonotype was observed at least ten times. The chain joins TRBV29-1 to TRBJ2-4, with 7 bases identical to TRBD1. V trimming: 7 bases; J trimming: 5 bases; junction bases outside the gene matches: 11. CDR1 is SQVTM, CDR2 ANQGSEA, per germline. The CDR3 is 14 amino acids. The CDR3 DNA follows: TGCAGCGGTCGACAGGGCTCCTTTGAAAACATTCAGTACTTC. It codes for CSGRQGSFENIQYF.

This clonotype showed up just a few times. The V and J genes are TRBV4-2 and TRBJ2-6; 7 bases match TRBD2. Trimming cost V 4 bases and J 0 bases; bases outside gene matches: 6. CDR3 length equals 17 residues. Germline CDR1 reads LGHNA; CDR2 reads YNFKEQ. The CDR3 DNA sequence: TGTGCCAGCAGCCGGACTCCTAGCGGCTCTGGGGCCAACGTCCTGACTTTC. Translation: CASSRTPSGSGANVLTF.

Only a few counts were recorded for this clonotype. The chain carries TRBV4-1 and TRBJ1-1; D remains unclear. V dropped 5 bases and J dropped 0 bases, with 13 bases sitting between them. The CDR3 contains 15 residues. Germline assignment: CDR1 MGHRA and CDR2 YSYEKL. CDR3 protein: CASSVGGAMNTEAFF. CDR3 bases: TGCGCCAGCAGCGTAGGAGGTGCCATGAACACTGAAGCTTTCTTT.

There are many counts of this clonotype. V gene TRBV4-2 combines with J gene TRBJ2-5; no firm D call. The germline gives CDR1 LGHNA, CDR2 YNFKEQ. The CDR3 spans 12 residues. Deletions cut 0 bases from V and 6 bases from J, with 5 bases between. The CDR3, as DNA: TGTGCCAGCAGCCAAGAGCGACAGACCCAGTACTTC. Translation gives CASSQERQTQYF.

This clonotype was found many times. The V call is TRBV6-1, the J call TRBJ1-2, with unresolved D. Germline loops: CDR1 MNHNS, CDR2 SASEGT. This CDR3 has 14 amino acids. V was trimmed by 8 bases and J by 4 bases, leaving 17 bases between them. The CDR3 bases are TGTGCCAGCCGCCTCATTACAGCAGTCTATGGCTACACCTTC. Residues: CASRLITAVYGYTF.

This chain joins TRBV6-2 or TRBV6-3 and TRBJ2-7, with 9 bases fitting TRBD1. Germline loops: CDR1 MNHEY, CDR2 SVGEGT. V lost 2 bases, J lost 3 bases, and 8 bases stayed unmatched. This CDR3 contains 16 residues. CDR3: CASSYATGQGIYEQYF. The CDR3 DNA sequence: TGTGCCAGCAGTTACGCCACGGGACAGGGAATCTACGAGCAGTACTTC.

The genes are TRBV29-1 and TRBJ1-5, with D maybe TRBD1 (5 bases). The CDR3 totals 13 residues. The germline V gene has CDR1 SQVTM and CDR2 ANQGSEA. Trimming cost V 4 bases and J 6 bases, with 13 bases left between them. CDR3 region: CSVVVGLSQPQHF. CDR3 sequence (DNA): TGCAGCGTTGTGGTGGGGCTAAGTCAGCCCCAGCATTTT. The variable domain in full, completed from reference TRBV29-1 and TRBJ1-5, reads SAVISQKPSRDICQRGTSLTIQCQVDSQVTMMFWYRQQPGQSLTLIATANQGSEATYESGFVIDKFPISRPNLTFSTLTVSNMSPEDSSIYLCSVVVGLSQPQHFGDGTRLSIL.

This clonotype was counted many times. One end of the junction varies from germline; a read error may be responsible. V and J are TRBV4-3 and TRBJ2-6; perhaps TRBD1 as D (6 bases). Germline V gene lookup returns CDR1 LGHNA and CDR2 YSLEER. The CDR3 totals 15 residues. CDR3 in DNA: TGTGCCAGCAGTCAGGGGTCCTCTGGGGCCAACGTCCTGACTTTC. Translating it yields CASSQGSSGANVLTF.

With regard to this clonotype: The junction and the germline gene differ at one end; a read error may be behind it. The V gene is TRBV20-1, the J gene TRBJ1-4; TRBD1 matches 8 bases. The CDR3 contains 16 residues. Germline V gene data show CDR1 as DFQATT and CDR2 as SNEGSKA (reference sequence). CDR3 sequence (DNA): TGCAGTGCTAGAGATCCTAGGGACAGGCCTAATGAAAAGCTGTTTTTT. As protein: CSARDPRDRPNEKLFF.

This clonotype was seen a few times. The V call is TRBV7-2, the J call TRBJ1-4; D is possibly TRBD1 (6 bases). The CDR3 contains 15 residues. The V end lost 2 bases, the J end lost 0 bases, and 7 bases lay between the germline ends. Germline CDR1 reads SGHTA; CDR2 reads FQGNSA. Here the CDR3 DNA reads TGTGCCAGCAGCTTAAACAGGGCAACTAATGAAAAACTGTTTTTT. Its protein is CASSLNRATNEKLFF.

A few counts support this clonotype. The CDR3 reads CASSTDFTYNEQFF. The CDR3 nucleotides read TGTGCCAGCAGCACTGATTTTACCTACAATGAGCAGTTCTTC. This rearrangement joins TRBV7-2 to TRBJ2-1; D gene ambiguous. CDR3 size: 14 residues. Germline assignment: CDR1 SGHTA and CDR2 FQGNSA. V gave up 5 bases and J gave up 2 bases, with 10 bases separating them. Complete variable domain (other parts from reference TRBV7-2 and TRBJ2-1): GAGVSQSPSNKVTEKGKDVELRCDPISGHTALYWYRQSLGQGLEFLIYFQGNSAPDKSGLPSDRFSAERTGGSVSTLTIQRTQQEDSAVYLCASSTDFTYNEQFFGPGTRLTVL.

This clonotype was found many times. The CDR3 DNA is TGCGCCAGCAGCGTGGACTGGCCGAACACCGGGGAGCTGTTTTTT. Its protein is CASSVDWPNTGELFF. V is TRBV5-1 and J is TRBJ2-2; TRBD2 might be the D (5 bases). The germline V and J ends were trimmed by 4 bases and 0 bases, with 10 bases remaining between them. This CDR3 spans 15 amino acids. CDR1 is SGHRS, CDR2 YFSETQ, per germline.